This T cell receptor beta chain originates from a study of blood T cell repertoires in COVID-19. Background on the study: T cells, B-cell-depleted T cells, or PBMCs supplied cDNA or gDNA.

The trim removed 0 bases at V and 7 bases at J, leaving 11 bases unmatched. Germline CDR1 and CDR2: LGHNA and YSLEER. The CDR3 contains 16 residues. Here immunoSEQ multiplex PCR was the method, and the copy in TCRdb shows in-frame clones only, minus some. The sample yields 190,000 or so clones, around 87% seen once. The receptor was derived from a man aged 35-49 years with active or convalescent COVID-19. Sequencing used peripheral blood. The chain has TRBV4-3 and TRBJ1-2; 7 bases are a match to TRBD1. The CDR3 nucleotides read TGCGCCAGCAGCCAAGAGGGGGCGACAGGGATCGGTGGCTACACCTTC. Its protein is CASSQEGATGIGGYTF.